The source of this T cell receptor beta chain is a study of blood T cell repertoires in COVID-19. This clone was counted once. Original analysis: Amplified reference gene primers provided the basis for estimating nucleated cell counts. Libraries were prepared by immunoSEQ multiplex PCR; TCRdb keeps only in-frame clonotypes and omits some of them. From that table come the V and J calls and clone size; the DNA was used to work out D and trimming. The profile shows 65,000 to 100,000 clones, roughly 80% of them singletons. Sequenced material: peripheral blood. The sequence came from a woman older than 75 with acute or convalescent COVID-19.

The CDR3 region has the DNA TGTGCCAGCAGCTTAGGGGCGGGGTTTAATGAAAAACTGTTTTTT. Protein: CASSLGAGFNEKLFF. The V call is TRBV11-2, the J call TRBJ1-4; no clear D gene. The CDR3 totals 15 residues. Trimming removed 1 base from V and 4 bases from J, with 10 bases in between. The germline V gene encodes CDR1 SGHAT and CDR2 FQNNGV.